This T cell receptor (beta chain) was retrieved from a study of cytomegalovirus exposure and HLA in healthy donors (dated by TCRdb to about 2017). Study-level background: An earlier analysis of some 620 of the donors reported under 300 Gb of sequence data and 90 million to 120 million unique TCR beta sequences obtained from around 170 million T cells. An early release that covered several hundred HLA-typed donors contained approximately 300 gigabases of sequencing data and tens of millions of unique TCR sequences. HLA typing included class I and class II loci at four-digit resolution. An earlier analysis of 587 of the donors used high-throughput TCR beta sequencing to judge whether each TCR beta V gene segment behaved as functional or pseudogenic. Besides the first cohort of roughly 700 subjects, a separate validation cohort made up of 120 or so different subjects was used. The study combined high-throughput TCR immunosequencing, statistical association of individual TCRs with disease status, and machine learning to predict cytomegalovirus infection status. The study was designed to test whether signatures of past pathogen exposure could be identified by cataloging public T cell receptors. Among the roughly 400 genotyped donors, approximately 76% belonged to the genetic ancestry cluster associated with self-reported Caucasian donors. Donor age, sex, ethnicity and CMV serostatus were collected together with the repertoire data. Among 300 to 500 genotyped donors of the cohort, an average of approximately 240,000 unique TCR beta nucleotide sequences was sequenced per donor, of which roughly 18% were non-productive. About five DR-DQ haplotypes were handled as single units for association and clustering because linkage in the cohort was strong. The number of typed donors differed by locus: roughly 620-640 for A, B, C, DRB1 and DQB1; roughly 510 for DQA1; approximately 600 for DPA1; and some 450 for DPB1. The T cell repertoires of 670 or so subjects were profiled by immunosequencing and related to cytomegalovirus serostatus. Every repertoire in the discovery cohort had been generated on one and the same sequencing platform. In a later genetic analysis, genome-wide SNP genotypes for about 65% of the roughly 670 donors were used, and that subset was treated as a discovery cohort. Rather than drawing on any new phenotypic data, the later analysis identified candidate immune exposures from TCR beta sequences and the way those sequences occurred across donors. In a later analysis, previously published TCR beta repertoires from 666 donors were re-analyzed and high-resolution HLA genotyping was added so that TCR occurrence patterns could be studied.

From V the trimming removes 3 bases and from J it removes 0 bases, while the gene matches leave 13 bases of the junction unaccounted for. From a lookup of the germline V gene, CDR1 and CDR2 are KGHSH and LQKENI. From its cysteine to its phenylalanine, the CDR3 spans 19 amino acids. Only the CDR3 region is kept as DNA, spanning 57 bases read in frame from base 1. A note on this clone: The target of this receptor is not known. Base qualities are not at hand, and no much larger clone is one base apart.

The cohort consisted of fewer than 700 healthy bone marrow donors. At the time of sampling, every cohort member was nominally healthy, though immune exposures that went unrecorded were likely present. The donor tested CMV seronegative and was one of the 352 seronegative cohort members. Every donor gave a peripheral blood sample, and the peripheral blood mononuclear cells from that sample were used for TCR beta sequencing. The Qiagen DNeasy Blood Extraction Kit was used to extract genomic DNA from the blood cell samples. The library was built by means of the immunoSEQ multiplex PCR assay. The multiplex PCR relied on a mix of 60 forward primers for TCR Vbeta segments and 13 reverse primers for TCR Jbeta segments. Amplification of the CDR3 region of rearranged TCR beta genes was performed with a multiplex PCR assay on genomic DNA. On the Illumina HiSeq System, the amplified TCR beta libraries were sequenced as 87-base-pair reads. The authors' analysis ran thus. In a later analysis, roughly 80 million unique TCR beta chains were counted across the roughly 610 repertoires, and some 10 million of these chains were shared by at least two donors. Raw reads were error-corrected and collapsed into unique sequences with a nearest-neighbor algorithm that merged closely related sequences to remove PCR and sequencing errors. Alignment of CDR3 sequences to IMGT reference sequences was used to assign V, D and J gene segments. For a sequence to be retained, a match of at least six nucleotides to both a V gene segment and a J gene segment was required. A rearrangement counted as productive if the CDR3 had no stop codons and remained in frame with V and J, and every other rearrangement counted as non-productive. CDR3 was defined according to IMGT convention as the region running from the second conserved V-encoded cysteine to the conserved J-encoded phenylalanine. The earlier analysis of 587 of the donors excluded sequences that lacked an unambiguous match to a single V gene segment. An earlier analysis of a few hundred of the donors called V segments functional above 56.7% productive rearrangements and segregating when the between-donor standard deviation exceeded 5%. A statistical classification framework was built to diagnose cytomegalovirus status from the catalog of TCR beta chain sequences. A later analysis assigned V and J genes by comparing TCR nucleotide sequences with IMGT/GENE-DB human TR gene sequences. Using the TCRdist pipeline, a later analysis assigned CDR3 sequences along with most-parsimonious VDJ recombination scenarios. In a later analysis, each TCR beta chain was defined by its CDR3 amino acid sequence together with its V-gene family, and reads lacking a unique V-gene family were excluded. A later analysis removed roughly 590 highly shared, low-generation-probability nucleotide sequences to deal with suspected cross-contamination and a sequencing artifact. For each public chain, a later analysis derived a clonal expansion index from normalized ranks of inferred template counts within each repertoire. In a later analysis, generation probabilities were computed with a VDJ recombination model fitted to out-of-frame rearrangements, and the resulting probabilities were checked against IGoR. Hypergeometric tests were used in a later analysis to score TCR-TCR, TCR-HLA and TCR-CMV co-occurrence, with a repertoire-size bias correction applied to the TCR pairs. To estimate false discovery rates, a later analysis permuted the HLA or CMV assignments 20 times. In a later analysis, co-occurring TCRs were grouped with DBSCAN, and TCRdist sequence similarity was added when clustering was performed within HLA-allele-positive subsets. For co-occurrence clustering, repertoires with fewer than 30,000 or more than 120,000 public chains were excluded, along with four to six repertoires with anomalous nucleotide sharing. This immuneACCESS table, as held by TCRdb, lists in-frame sequences with V and J called but not all clones. Of the missing ones, under half trace to an unresolved V gene in checked studies; the others have no known cause. That table furnishes V, J and clone size, whereas the DNA furnished D and trimming. This sample is represented by some 160,000 clones; roughly four fifths of them were singletons. 3.4% of the sample belongs to the ten largest clones.

Broader findings and caveats from the paper: In a later analysis, most CMV-associated TCR beta chains were found to appear HLA-restricted, with HLA associations seemingly driven largely by CMV exposure. Presence/absence analyses assumed roughly uniform sequencing depth across donors, an assumption that may not hold. A total of 164 TCR beta chains were listed by the study as associated with cytomegalovirus. Correlated functional status among segregating V segments might be attributable to linkage disequilibrium, but an unknown experimental factor could not be ruled out. In vitro tests confirmed that a few of the cytomegalovirus-associated TCR beta chains recognize cytomegalovirus antigens. In this cohort, only TCR beta chains were sequenced, and detectable features were limited by the absence of alpha or paired-chain data. A later analysis reported that several top co-occurrence clusters appeared linked to parvovirus B19, influenza, CMV and Epstein-Barr virus. Compared with equally common non-associated chains, HLA-associated TCR beta chains in a later analysis were more clonally expanded and had lower generation probabilities. At a false discovery rate of 0.05, a later analysis linked 16,951 TCR beta sequences to specific HLA alleles. Because counts were too low, about 18 rarely observed V segments, including chromosome 9 orphons, were left out of the earlier analysis of about 500 of the donors. In a later analysis, TCR association rates were found to vary across HLA loci, with the most associated TCRs seen for DRB1 alleles and the fewest for HLA-C alleles. Broadly in line with IMGT annotations, most TCR beta V segments showed up in productive rearrangements about 87% or about 30% of the time in an earlier analysis of several hundred of the donors. Some IMGT-functional V segments, including TRBV6-2 and TRBV6-3, could not be distinguished by the 87-base-pair reads and were therefore excluded. A later genetic analysis associated a missense DCLRE1C variant with V-gene and J-gene trimming of TCR beta chains, and an independent cohort replicated the association. Compared with the roughly 670-donor mean, donors in an Asian-associated ancestry cluster had fewer N-insertions in productive TCRs, according to a later genetic analysis. Immune exposure information for the cohort was limited to CMV serostatus. Assigning TCR associations to individual alleles was difficult when HLA alleles, especially DR and DQ, strongly co-occurred. Across donors, most TCR sequences were observed very rarely, whereas some public TCRs were present in many individuals. According to the authors, the approach could potentially be generalized to other disease states and immunological phenotypes. Because HLA typing was unavailable for some donors at each locus, only the typed subset was used in association tests. A further reported finding was that TCR beta sequences accurately predicted the HLA-A and HLA-B alleles for most subjects in the first cohort. A cluster of highly shared sequence variants was judged likely to represent a technical artifact of the sequencing pipeline. Cytomegalovirus status was reported to be diagnosed by the classifier with high specificity and sensitivity in both the original and validation cohorts.

In this chain, TRBV18 is recombined with TRBJ1-4, with 7 bases matching TRBD1. The TCR originated in a male donor in good health and CMV-seronegative. The sample comprised PBMCs. The DNA is as follows: TGTGCCAGCTCACCTACAGGACAGGCGATTAGGACAACTAATGAAAAACTGTTTTTT. Its translation reads: CASSPTGQAIRTTNEKLFF. Supplemented by the reference TRBV18 and TRBJ1-4 proteins around the CDR3, the complete variable domain is NAGVMQNPRHLVRRRGQEARLRCSPMKGHSHVYWYRQLPEEGLKFMVYLQKENIIDESGMPKERFSAEFPKEGPSILRIQQVVRGDSAAYFCASSPTGQAIRTTNEKLFFGSGTQLSVL.